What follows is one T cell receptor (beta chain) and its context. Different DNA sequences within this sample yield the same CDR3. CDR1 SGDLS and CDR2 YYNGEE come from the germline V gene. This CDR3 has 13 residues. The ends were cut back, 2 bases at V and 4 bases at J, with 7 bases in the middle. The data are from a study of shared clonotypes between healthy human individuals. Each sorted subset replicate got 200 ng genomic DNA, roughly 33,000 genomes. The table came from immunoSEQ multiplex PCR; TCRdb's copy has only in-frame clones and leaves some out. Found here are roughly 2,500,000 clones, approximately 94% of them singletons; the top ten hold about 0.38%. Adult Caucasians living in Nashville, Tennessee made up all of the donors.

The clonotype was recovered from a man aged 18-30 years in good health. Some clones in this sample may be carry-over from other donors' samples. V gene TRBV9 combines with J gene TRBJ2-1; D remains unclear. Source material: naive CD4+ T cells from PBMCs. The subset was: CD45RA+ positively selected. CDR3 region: CASSVSPYNEQFF. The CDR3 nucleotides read TGTGCCAGCAGCGTGTCCCCATACAATGAGCAGTTCTTC.